The sequence of this T cell receptor (beta chain) was determined in a study of shared clonotypes between healthy human individuals. Genomic DNA of each subset was evenly split across several immunoSEQ plates. Only in-frame clones appear in the TCRdb table, and some are missing; sequencing was by immunoSEQ multiplex PCR. This sample has 2,500,000 or so clones; 85% to 95% occur once, and the top ten carry about 0.41%. Sequenced input: naive CD4+ T cells from PBMCs. Indicated subset: CD45RA+ positively selected. The source of this sequence is a man in his late teens or twenties in good health. Some clones in this sample may be carry-over from other donors' samples.

The CDR3 nucleotides read TGTGCCAGCAGTGAAGCTAGCGGGAGGTACCAAGAGACCCAGTACTTC. Protein product: CASSEASGRYQETQYF. The chain is built from TRBV6-1 and TRBJ2-5, with TRBD2 matching 10 bases. CDR1 MNHNS and CDR2 SASEGT come from the germline V gene. With V trimmed by 0 bases and J by 0 bases, 1 base remained unmatched. The CDR3 covers 16 residues.